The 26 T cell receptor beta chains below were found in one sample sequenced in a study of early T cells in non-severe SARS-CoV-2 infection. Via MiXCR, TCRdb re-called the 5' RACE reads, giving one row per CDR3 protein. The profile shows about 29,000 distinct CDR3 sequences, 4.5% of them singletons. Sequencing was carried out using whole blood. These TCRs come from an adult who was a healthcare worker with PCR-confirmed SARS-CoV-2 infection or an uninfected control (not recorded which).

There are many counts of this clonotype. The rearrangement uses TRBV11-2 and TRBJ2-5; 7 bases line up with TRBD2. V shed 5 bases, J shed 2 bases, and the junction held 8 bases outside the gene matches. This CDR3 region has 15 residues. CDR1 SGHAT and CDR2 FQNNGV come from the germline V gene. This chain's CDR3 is CASSGGLGRQETQYF. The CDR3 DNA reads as TGTGCCAGCAGCGGCGGACTAGGGCGACAAGAGACCCAGTACTTC.

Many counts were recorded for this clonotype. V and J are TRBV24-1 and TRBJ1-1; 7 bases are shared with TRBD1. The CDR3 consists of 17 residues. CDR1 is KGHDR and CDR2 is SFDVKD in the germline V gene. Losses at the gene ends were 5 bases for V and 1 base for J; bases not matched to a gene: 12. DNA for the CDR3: TGTGCCACCAGTGGATCTACTGAGACAGGGAGGAACACTGAAGCTTTCTTT. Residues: CATSGSTETGRNTEAFF.

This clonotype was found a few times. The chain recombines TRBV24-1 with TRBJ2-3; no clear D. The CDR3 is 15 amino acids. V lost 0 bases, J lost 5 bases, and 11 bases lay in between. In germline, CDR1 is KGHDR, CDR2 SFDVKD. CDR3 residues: CATSDLTGSGDTQYF. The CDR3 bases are TGTGCCACCAGTGATTTGACGGGCTCGGGAGATACGCAGTATTTT.

CDR3 DNA: TGTGCCACCCAGAGGGGGCCAGTGACTGAAGCTTTCTTT. It translates to CATQRGPVTEAFF. The rearrangement links TRBV6-6 to TRBJ1-1; TRBD1 matches 7 bases. The V gene end was trimmed by 10 bases and the J gene end by 5 bases; junction bases not matched to a gene: 10. Germline loops: CDR1 MNHNY, CDR2 SVGAGI (reference sequence). There are 13 residues in the CDR3.

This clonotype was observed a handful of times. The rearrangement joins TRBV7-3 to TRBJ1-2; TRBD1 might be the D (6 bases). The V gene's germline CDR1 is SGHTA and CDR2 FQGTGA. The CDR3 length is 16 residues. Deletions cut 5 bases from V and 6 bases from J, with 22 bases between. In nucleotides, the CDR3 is TGTGCCAGCAGCCCATCCCCGGGGGCGATGGTAGATGGCTACACCTTC. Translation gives CASSPSPGAMVDGYTF.

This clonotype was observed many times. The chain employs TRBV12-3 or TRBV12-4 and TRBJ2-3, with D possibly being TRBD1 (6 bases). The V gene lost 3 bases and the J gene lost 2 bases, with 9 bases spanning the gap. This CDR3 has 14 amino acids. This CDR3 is CASSFWDNTDTQYF. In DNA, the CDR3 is TGTGCCAGCAGTTTTTGGGACAACACAGATACGCAGTATTTT.

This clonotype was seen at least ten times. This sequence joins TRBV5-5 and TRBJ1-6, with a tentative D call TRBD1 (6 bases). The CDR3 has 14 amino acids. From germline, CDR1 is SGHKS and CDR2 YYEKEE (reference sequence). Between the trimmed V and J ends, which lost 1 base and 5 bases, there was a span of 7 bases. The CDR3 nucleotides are TGTGCCAGCAGCTTGTGGGACAATAATTCACCCCTCCACTTT. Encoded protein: CASSLWDNNSPLHF.

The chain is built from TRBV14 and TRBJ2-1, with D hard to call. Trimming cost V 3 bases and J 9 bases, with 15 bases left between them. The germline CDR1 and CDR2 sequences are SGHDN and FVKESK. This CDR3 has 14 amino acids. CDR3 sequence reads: CASSQDRLDGEQFF. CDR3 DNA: TGTGCCAGCAGCCAGGACCGGCTGGACGGTGAGCAGTTCTTC. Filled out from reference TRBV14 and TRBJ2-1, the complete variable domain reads EAGVTQFPSHSVIEKGQTVTLRCDPISGHDNLYWYRRVMGKEIKFLLHFVKESKQDESGMPNNRFLAERTGGTYSTLKVQPAELEDSGVYFCASSQDRLDGEQFFGPGTRLTVL.

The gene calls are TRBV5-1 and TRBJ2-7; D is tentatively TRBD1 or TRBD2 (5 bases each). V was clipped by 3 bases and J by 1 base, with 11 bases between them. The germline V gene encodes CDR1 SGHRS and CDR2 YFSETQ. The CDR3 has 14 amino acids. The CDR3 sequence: CASSSGTVSYEQYF. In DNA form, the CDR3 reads TGCGCCAGCAGCTCCGGGACGGTGTCCTACGAGCAGTACTTC.

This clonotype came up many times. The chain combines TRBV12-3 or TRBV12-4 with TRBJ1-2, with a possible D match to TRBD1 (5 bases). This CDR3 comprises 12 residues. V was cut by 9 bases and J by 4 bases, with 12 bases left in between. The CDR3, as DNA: TGTGCCAGTGGCCTGGGGCCCTATGGCTACACCTTC. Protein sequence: CASGLGPYGYTF.

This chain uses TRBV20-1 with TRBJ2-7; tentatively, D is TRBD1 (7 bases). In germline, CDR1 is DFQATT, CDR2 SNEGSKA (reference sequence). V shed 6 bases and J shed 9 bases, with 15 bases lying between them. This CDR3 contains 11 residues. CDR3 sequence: CSASGGGRQYF. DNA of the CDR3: TGCAGTGCCTCAGGGGGAGGTCGGCAGTACTTC.

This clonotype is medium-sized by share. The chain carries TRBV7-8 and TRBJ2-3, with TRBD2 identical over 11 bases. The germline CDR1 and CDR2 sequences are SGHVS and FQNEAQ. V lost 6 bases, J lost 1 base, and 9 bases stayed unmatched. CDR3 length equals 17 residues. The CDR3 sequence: CASRSIPGLAGTDTQYF. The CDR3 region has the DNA TGTGCCAGCAGAAGCATCCCGGGACTAGCGGGCACAGATACGCAGTATTTT.

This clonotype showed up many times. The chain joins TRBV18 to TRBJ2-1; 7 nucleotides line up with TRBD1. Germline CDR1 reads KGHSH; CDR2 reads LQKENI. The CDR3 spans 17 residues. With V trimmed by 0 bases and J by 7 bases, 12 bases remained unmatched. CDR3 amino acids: CASSPPQRGGQRNEQFF. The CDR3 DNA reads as TGTGCCAGCTCACCACCACAACGAGGGGGCCAGAGGAATGAGCAGTTCTTC. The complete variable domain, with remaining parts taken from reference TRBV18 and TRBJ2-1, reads NAGVMQNPRHLVRRRGQEARLRCSPMKGHSHVYWYRQLPEEGLKFMVYLQKENIIDESGMPKERFSAEFPKEGPSILRIQQVVRGDSAAYFCASSPPQRGGQRNEQFFGPGTRLTVL.

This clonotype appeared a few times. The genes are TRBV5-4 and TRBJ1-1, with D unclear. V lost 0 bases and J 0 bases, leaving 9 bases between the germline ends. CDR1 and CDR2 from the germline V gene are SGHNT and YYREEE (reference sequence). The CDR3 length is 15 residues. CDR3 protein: CASSLVGSMNTEAFF. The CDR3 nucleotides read TGTGCCAGCAGCTTGGTGGGCAGTATGAACACTGAAGCTTTCTTT.

The CDR3, as DNA: TGTGCCACCTCCTCGGGACTAGCCTGGGATGAGCAGTTCTTC. Amino acids: CATSSGLAWDEQFF. The V gene is TRBV24-1, the J gene TRBJ2-1; 9 positions agree with TRBD2. Germline V gives CDR1 KGHDR, CDR2 SFDVKD. The J segment lost 8 bases and the V segment lost 9 bases, leaving 10 bases of the junction unmatched. CDR3 length: 14 amino acids.

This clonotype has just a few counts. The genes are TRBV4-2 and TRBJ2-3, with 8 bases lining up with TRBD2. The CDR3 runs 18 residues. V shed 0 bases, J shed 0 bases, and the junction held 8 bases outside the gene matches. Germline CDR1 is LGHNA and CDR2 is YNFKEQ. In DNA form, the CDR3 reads TGTGCCAGCAGCCAAGATCTTTTGGCTAGCGGGAGCACAGATACGCAGTATTTT. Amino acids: CASSQDLLASGSTDTQYF.

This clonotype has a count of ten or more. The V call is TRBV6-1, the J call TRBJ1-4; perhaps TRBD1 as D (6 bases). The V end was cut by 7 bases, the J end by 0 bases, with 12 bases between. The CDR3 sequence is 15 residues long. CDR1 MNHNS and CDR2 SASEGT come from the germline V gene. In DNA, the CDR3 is TGTGCCAGCAAATCGGACAGTGCAACTAATGAAAAACTGTTTTTT. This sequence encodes CASKSDSATNEKLFF.

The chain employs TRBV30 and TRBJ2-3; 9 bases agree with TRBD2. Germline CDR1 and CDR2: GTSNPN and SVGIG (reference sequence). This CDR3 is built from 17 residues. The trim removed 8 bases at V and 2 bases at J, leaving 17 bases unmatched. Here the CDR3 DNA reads TGTGCCGGGACGGACGTCTCAGGACTAGCGACCACAGATACGCAGTATTTT. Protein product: CAGTDVSGLATTDTQYF. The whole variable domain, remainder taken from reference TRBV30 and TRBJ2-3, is SQTIHQWPATLVQPVGSPLSLECTVEGTSNPNLYWYRQAAGRGLQLLFYSVGIGQISSEVPQNLSASRPQDRQFILSSKKLLLSDSGFYLCAGTDVSGLATTDTQYFGPGTRLTVL.

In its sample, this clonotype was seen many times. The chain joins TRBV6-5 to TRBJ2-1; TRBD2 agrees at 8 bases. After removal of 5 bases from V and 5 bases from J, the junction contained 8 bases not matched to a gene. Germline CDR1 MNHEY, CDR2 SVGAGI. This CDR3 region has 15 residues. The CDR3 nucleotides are TGTGCCAGCAGTCGGACGGGGGGGCGACACAATGAGCAGTTCTTC. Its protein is CASSRTGGRHNEQFF.

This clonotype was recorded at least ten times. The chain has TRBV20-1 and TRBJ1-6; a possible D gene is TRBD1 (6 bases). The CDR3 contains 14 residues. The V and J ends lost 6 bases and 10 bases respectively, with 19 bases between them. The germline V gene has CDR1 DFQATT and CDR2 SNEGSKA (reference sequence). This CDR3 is CSATTHRVTSPLHF. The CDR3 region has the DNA TGCAGTGCCACCACCCACAGGGTAACCTCACCCCTCCACTTT.

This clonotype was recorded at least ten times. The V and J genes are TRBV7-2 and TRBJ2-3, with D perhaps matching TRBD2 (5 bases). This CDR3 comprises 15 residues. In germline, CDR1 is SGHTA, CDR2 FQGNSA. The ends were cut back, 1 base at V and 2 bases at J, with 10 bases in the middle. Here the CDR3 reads CASSLESGTTDTQYF. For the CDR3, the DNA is TGTGCCAGCAGCTTAGAATCGGGAACCACAGATACGCAGTATTTT.

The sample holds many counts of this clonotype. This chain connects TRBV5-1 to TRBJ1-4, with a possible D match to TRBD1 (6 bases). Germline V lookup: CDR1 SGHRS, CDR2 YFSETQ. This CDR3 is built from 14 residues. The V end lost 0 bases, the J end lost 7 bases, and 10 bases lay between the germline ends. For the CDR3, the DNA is TGCGCCAGCAGCTTGGATCCGACAGGTGAAAAACTGTTTTTT. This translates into CASSLDPTGEKLFF.

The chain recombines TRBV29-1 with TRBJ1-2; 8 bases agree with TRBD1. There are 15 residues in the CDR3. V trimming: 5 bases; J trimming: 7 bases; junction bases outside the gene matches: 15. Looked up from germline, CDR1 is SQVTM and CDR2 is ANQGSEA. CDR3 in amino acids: CSVSPGQASGGGYTF. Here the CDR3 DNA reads TGCAGCGTTAGCCCGGGACAGGCCTCTGGGGGTGGCTACACCTTC.

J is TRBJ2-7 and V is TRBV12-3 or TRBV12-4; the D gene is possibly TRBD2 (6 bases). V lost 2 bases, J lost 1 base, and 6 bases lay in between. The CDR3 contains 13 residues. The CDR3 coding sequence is TGTGCCAGCAGTTTACTAGCGTCCTACGAGCAGTACTTC. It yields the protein CASSLLASYEQYF.

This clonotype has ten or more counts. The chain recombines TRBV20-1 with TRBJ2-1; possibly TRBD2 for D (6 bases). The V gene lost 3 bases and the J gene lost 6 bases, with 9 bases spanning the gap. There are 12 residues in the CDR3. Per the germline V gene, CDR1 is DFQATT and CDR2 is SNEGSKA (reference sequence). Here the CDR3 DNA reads TGCAGTGCTAGCGGGAGTTTCAATGAGCAGTTCTTC. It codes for CSASGSFNEQFF.

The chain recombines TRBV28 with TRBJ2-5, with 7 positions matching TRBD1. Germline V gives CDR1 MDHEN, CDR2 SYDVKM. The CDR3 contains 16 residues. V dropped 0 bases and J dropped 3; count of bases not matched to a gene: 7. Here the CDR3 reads CASSLWNGQGEETQYF. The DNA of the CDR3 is TGTGCCAGCAGTTTATGGAACGGGCAGGGGGAAGAGACCCAGTACTTC.